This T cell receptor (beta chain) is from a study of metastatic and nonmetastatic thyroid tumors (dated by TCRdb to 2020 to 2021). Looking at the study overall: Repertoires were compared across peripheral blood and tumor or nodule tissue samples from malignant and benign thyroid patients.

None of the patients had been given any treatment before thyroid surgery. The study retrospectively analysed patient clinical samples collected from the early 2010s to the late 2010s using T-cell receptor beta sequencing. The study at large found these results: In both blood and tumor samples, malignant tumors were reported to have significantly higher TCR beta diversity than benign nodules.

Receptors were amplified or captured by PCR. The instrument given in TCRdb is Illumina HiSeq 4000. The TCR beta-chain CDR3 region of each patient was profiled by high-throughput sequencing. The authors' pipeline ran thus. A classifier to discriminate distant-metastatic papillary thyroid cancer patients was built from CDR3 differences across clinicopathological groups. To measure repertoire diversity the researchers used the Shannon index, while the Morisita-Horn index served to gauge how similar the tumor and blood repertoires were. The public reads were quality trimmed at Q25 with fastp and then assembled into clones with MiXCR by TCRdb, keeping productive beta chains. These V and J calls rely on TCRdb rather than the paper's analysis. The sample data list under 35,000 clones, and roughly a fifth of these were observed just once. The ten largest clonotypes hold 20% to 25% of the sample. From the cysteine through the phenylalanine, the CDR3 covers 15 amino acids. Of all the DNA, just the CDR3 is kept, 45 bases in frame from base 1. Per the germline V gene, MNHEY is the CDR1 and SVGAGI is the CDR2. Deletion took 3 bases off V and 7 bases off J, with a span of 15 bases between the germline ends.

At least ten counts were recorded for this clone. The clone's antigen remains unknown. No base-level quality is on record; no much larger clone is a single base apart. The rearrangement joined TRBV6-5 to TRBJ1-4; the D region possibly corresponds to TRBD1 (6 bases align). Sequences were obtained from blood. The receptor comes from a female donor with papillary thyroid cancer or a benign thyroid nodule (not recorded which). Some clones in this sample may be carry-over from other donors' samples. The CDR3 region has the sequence CASSYLAGGGEKLFF. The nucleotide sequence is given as TGTGCCAGCAGTTATCTTGCGGGGGGCGGTGAAAAACTGTTTTTT.